This TCR beta chain was observed in a study of shared clonotypes between healthy human individuals (dated by TCRdb to 2018 to 2020). For context, the study as a whole: Three men and two women, aged 18 to 49 years, made up the cohort. For each donor, CD4 naive and CD4 memory were each given three plates, CD8 naive was given two plates, and CD8 memory was given one plate. To estimate repertoire size and how much clonotype sharing occurs between individuals, the study deeply sequenced the blood TCR repertoires of 4 to 6 healthy adults. To increase sequencing depth and limit assay-specific biases, different laboratories used diverse techniques to prepare libraries and sequence TCR repertoires. Per donor, leukapheresis produced somewhere between about 0.8 and 9 billion PBMCs.

Using the deep immunoSEQ assay, multiplex PCR amplified TCR CDR3 regions from genomic DNA. Genomic DNA extracted from each cell subset was distributed evenly over all wells of several immunoSEQ 96-well plates, and each plate served as one replicate. Each replicate PCR for sorted subsets received about 220 ng genomic DNA, equal to about 29,000 T cell genomes. Purified libraries were measured with a Qubit 3.0 fluorometer, size-checked on a Bioanalyzer 2100, and measured again with the KAPA Library Quantification kit. Every immunoSEQ 96-well plate was sequenced on a separate single-read 150-cycle Illumina NextSeq 550 flow cell. The published analysis was carried out like this. Because only junctional sequences without quality scores were contained in the immunoSEQ output, filtering matching that applied to full-length reads could not be performed. Sequences were annotated with PyIR, a Python wrapper for IgBLAST v1.9, using IMGT germline references to assign V/J genes and CDR3. Reads were removed for weak V/J assignments (E-value above 1e-6), missing CDR3, stop codons, out-of-frame junctions, or ambiguous translated residues. V3J clonotypes were defined by identical inferred V gene, J gene, and CDR3 amino acid sequence. Percentage overlap between repertoires was calculated by dividing the number of shared unique clonotypes by the size of the smaller repertoire. Repertoire richness was assessed with RTK rarefaction, the Chao1 estimator, and Recon v2.1 estimates of unobserved clonotypes. For all TCRbeta clonotypes obtained by the gDNA method from four donors, generation probabilities were computed with OLGA. TCRdb holds this immuneACCESS table with in-frame rearrangements only. Some clones are missing; in checked studies, unresolved V genes explain under half, and the rest has no known cause. V and J calls and clone size follow that table, whereas D and trimming were derived from the DNA. Counted in this sample were about 820,000 clones; around 92% of them appeared once. Jointly, the top ten make up about 24% of the sample.

A note on this clone: Its antigen target is currently unknown. Within one base of it there is no much larger clone, and no base qualities were kept.

CDR1 and CDR2 are read off the germline V gene as SGHTS and YDEGEE. V and J lose 2 bases and 8 bases, and a span of 7 bases separates them. CDR3 length: 12 amino acids, cysteine to phenylalanine. Only the CDR3 region is kept as DNA, spanning 36 bases read in frame from base 1. On the study overall, not on this receptor specifically: Sampling was limited to blood, and TCR repertoires in tissue likely differ from TCR repertoires in blood. The genetic and exposure-history diversity represented was limited by the small number of donors. Naive subsets generally had larger estimated clonotype richness than memory subsets did. Clonotypes shared by all four sorted-subset donors showed higher generation probabilities than non-shared clonotypes. About 5% of naive CD4, 3.5% of naive CD8, about 2.4% of memory CD4, and 0.4% of memory CD8 clonotypes were shared across a few donors. Pairwise subsampling led to the expectation that sequencing depth would affect the degree of clonotype sharing among donors. Even with the large sequencing depth, rarefaction of the sorted-subset datasets indicated that sequencing was incomplete.

CD8 naive samples consisted of CD45RO-negative cells that were positively selected for CCR7, yielding a CD45RA+CCR7+ population without TemRA cells. The donors were healthy, HIV-negative adults with no recently reported acute infections or vaccinations. Every donor was a Caucasian adult living in Nashville, Tennessee, USA. After blood collection by leukapheresis, PBMCs were isolated using Ficoll-Histopaque density gradient centrifugation and then cryopreserved in the vapor phase of liquid nitrogen. Analytical flow cytometry was used to check the purity and quantity of each magnetically sorted T cell population. Genomic DNA was isolated from every sorted fraction and measured by UV absorbance on a Nanodrop 2000c.

Material: naive CD8+ T cells sorted from blood. The meaning of the sample's cell subset or site label: CD45RA+CCR7+. This sequence uses TRBV5-8 and TRBJ1-4; no D gene is confidently identified. The TCR was taken from a man aged 25-45 years in good health. The DNA is TGTGCCAGCAGCTTACGAGGGGAAAAACTGTTTTTT. The resulting protein is CASSLRGEKLFF.